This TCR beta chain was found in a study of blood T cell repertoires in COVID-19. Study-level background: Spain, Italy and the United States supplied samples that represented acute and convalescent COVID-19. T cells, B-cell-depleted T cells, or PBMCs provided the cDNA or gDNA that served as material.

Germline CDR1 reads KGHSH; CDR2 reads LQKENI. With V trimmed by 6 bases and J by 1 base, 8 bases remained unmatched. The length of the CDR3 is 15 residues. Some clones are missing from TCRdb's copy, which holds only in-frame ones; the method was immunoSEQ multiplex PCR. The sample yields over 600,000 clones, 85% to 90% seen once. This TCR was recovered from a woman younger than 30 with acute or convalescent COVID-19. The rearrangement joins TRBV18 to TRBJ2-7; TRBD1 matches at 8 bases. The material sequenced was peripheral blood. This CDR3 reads CASSQPGQASYEQYF. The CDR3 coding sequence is TGTGCCAGCTCGCAACCGGGACAGGCGTCCTACGAGCAGTACTTC.